These 14 T cell receptor beta chains were sequenced from one sample in a study of cytomegalovirus exposure and HLA in healthy donors. Amplification used 60 Vbeta primers and 13 Jbeta primers. The method was immunoSEQ multiplex PCR; TCRdb's version includes in-frame clones alone and lacks a portion of them. In the table there are roughly 100,000 clones, 64% of which are singletons. Sequenced sample: PBMCs. These receptors all come from a man aged 60 to 69 in good health and CMV-seronegative.

The chain links TRBV9 to TRBJ2-2; 8 bases match TRBD2. V shed 4 bases and J 5 bases; nucleotides not matched to a gene: 7. The CDR3 contains 15 residues. The germline CDR1 and CDR2 sequences are SGDLS and YYNGEE. CDR3 bases: TGTGCCAGCAGCCACTTTCGCGGGGGGACCGGGGAGCTGTTTTTT. Translated: CASSHFRGGTGELFF. The complete variable domain, with remaining parts taken from reference TRBV9 and TRBJ2-2, reads DSGVTQTPKHLITATGQRVTLRCSPRSGDLSVYWYQQSLDQGLQFLIQYYNGEERAKGNILERFSAQQFPDLHSELNLSSLELGDSALYFCASSHFRGGTGELFFGEGSRLTVL.

This chain uses TRBV25-1 with TRBJ1-1; 7 bases are a match to TRBD1. Germline assignment: CDR1 MGHDK and CDR2 SYGVNS. The CDR3 extends over 14 amino acids. J was trimmed by 1 base and V by 3 bases; bases with no gene match: 2. Here the CDR3 DNA reads TGTGCCAGCAGTGAGAGGACAGGGAACACTGAAGCTTTCTTT. This translates into CASSERTGNTEAFF.

A remark on this clone: Other DNA sequences in the same sample also yield this CDR3. The chain has TRBV7-9 and TRBJ1-3; the D gene is possibly TRBD1 (6 bases). The CDR3 is 14 amino acids. V was pared by 1 base and J by 4 bases, with 8 bases between. The germline CDR1 and CDR2 sequences are SEHNR and FQNEAQ (reference sequence). The CDR3 sequence: CASSLGTAGNTIYF. As DNA, the CDR3 is TGTGCCAGCAGCTTAGGGACAGCCGGAAACACCATATATTTT.

The chain employs TRBV27 and TRBJ2-3; D is perhaps TRBD2 (5 bases). V gave up 5 bases and J gave up 0 bases, with 12 bases separating them. The CDR3 contains 15 residues. Germline CDR1 reads MNHEY; CDR2 reads SMNVEV (reference sequence). The CDR3 region is CASSILGISTDTQYF. The CDR3 coding sequence is TGTGCCAGCAGTATCCTCGGGATTAGCACAGATACGCAGTATTTT.

The rearrangement links TRBV2 to TRBJ1-2; 7 bases are a match to TRBD1. The V segment lost 4 bases and the J segment 1 base; nucleotides outside the gene matches: 6. From germline, CDR1 is SNHLY and CDR2 FYNNEI. The CDR3 has 15 amino acids. This chain's CDR3 is CASSVTQGNNYGYTF. DNA for the CDR3: TGTGCCAGCAGTGTCACACAGGGGAATAACTATGGCTACACCTTC.

This clone was seen a single time. This chain links TRBV28 with TRBJ1-6; 7 nucleotides agree with TRBD1. The CDR3 contains 15 residues. After removal of 5 bases from V and 4 bases from J, the junction contained 5 bases not matched to a gene. The germline V gene has CDR1 MDHEN and CDR2 SYDVKM. The CDR3 nucleotides read TGTGCCAGCAGTGTAGGACAGGCATATAATTCACCCCTCCACTTT. Its translation is CASSVGQAYNSPLHF.

V gene TRBV29-1 combines with J gene TRBJ2-1; D ambiguous. CDR1 and CDR2 from the germline V gene are SQVTM and ANQGSEA. The CDR3 covers 13 residues. The ends were cut back, 1 base at V and 8 bases at J, with 12 bases in the middle. CDR3: CSVEGTTSDEQFF. CDR3 sequence (DNA): TGCAGCGTTGAAGGAACTACGTCGGATGAGCAGTTCTTC.

On this clone: The sample holds other DNA sequences that translate to the same CDR3. The chain links TRBV9 to TRBJ2-5; the D gene is possibly TRBD2 (6 bases). Germline CDR1 reads SGDLS; CDR2 reads YYNGEE. Deletions cut 0 bases from V and 5 bases from J, with 8 bases between. This CDR3 is 13 amino acids long. In DNA, the CDR3 is TGTGCCAGCAGCGTAGGACTAGTTGAGACCCAGTACTTC. Translating gives CASSVGLVETQYF.

This clone was seen once. The CDR3 region has the DNA TGTGCCTGGAGTAGGGGACAGGGAGATGGTGGCTACACCTTC. It is translated as CAWSRGQGDGGYTF. This rearrangement joins TRBV30 to TRBJ1-2, with 9 bases that match TRBD1. The CDR3 covers 14 residues. Germline V gene sequence: CDR1 GTSNPN, CDR2 SVGIG (reference sequence). V shed 2 bases, J shed 7 bases, and the junction held 8 bases outside the gene matches.

The V and J genes are TRBV9 and TRBJ2-7; 11 nucleotides agree with TRBD1. V was clipped by 0 bases and J by 3 bases; unmatched bases: 2. CDR3 length: 15 amino acids. CDR1 is SGDLS and CDR2 is YYNGEE in the germline V gene. Written as DNA, the CDR3 is TGTGCCAGCAGCGTAGGTGGGACAGGGGGCTACGAGCAGTACTTC. Its protein is CASSVGGTGGYEQYF.

This sequence joins TRBV2 and TRBJ1-1, with 7 bases identical to TRBD1. The junction had 5 bases not matched to a gene; V was cut back by 6 bases and J by 4 bases. CDR3 size: 13 residues. The germline gives CDR1 SNHLY, CDR2 FYNNEI. The CDR3 spells CASRGDSTTEAFF. The CDR3 nucleotides are TGTGCCAGCAGGGGGGACAGCACCACTGAAGCTTTCTTT.

The CDR3 loop reads CASSSRTGGSYGYTF. CDR3 in DNA: TGTGCCAGCAGCTCGCGAACAGGGGGCTCTTATGGCTACACCTTC. This chain uses TRBV2 with TRBJ1-2; 9 bases line up with TRBD1. This CDR3 is built from 15 residues. Germline V gene data show CDR1 as SNHLY and CDR2 as FYNNEI. V trimming: 6 bases; J trimming: 5 bases; junction bases outside the gene matches: 10.

The chain joins TRBV18 to TRBJ2-3, with D maybe TRBD2 (6 bases). CDR1 is KGHSH and CDR2 is LQKENI in the germline V gene. Deletions cut 4 bases from V and 0 bases from J, with 11 bases between. CDR3 length: 15 amino acids. DNA for the CDR3: TGTGCCAGCTCACTGGGAGGAACAAGCACAGATACGCAGTATTTT. Translation gives CASSLGGTSTDTQYF.

The chain has TRBV2 and TRBJ2-3; 7 bases map to TRBD1. CDR3 length: 19 residues. Germline lookup yields CDR1 SNHLY and CDR2 FYNNEI. V trimming: 1 base; J trimming: 1 base; junction bases outside the gene matches: 14. The CDR3 spells CASSEGGTDRVRGTDTQYF. DNA of the CDR3: TGTGCCAGCAGTGAAGGAGGCACCGACAGGGTGAGAGGCACAGATACGCAGTATTTT.